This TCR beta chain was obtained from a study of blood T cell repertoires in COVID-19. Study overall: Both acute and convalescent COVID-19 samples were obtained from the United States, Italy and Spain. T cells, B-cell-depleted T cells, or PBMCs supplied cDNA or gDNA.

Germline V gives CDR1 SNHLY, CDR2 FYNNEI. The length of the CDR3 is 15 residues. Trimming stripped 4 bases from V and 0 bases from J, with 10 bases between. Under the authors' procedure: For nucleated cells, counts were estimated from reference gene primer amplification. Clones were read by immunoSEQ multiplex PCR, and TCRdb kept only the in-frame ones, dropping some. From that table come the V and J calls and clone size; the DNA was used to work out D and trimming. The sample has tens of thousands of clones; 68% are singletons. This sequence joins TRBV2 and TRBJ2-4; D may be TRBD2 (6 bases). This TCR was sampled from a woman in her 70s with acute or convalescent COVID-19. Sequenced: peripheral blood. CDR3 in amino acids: CASSGGVIAKNIQYF. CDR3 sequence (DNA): TGTGCCAGCAGTGGGGGGGTGATAGCCAAAAACATTCAGTACTTC.